These 6 T cell receptor beta chains were all obtained from the same sample, sequenced in a study of T cells in Graves' hyperthyroidism and ophthalmopathy. Amplification of TCR beta CDR3 regions used RNA as the template. RT-PCR in the first round (using the HTBI primer set) targeted the TCR CDR3. TCRdb used MiXCR to reprocess the multiplex PCR reads, holding one entry per CDR3 protein. This repertoire shows some 770,000 distinct CDR3 sequences, roughly 17% found once; its top ten account for around 8%. Sequences were obtained from blood. Source of these receptors: a man between 18 and 29 years old with Graves' hyperthyroidism.

This clonotype occurred a few times. The CDR3 sequence: CSVVSGAGENIQYF. The DNA of the CDR3 is TGCAGCGTCGTTAGCGGGGCCGGCGAAAACATTCAGTACTTC. The chain joins TRBV29-1 to TRBJ2-4, with 8 bases aligning to TRBD2. The junction had 9 bases not matched to a gene; V was cut back by 6 bases and J by 5 bases. The length of the CDR3 is 14 residues. Germline V CDR1 and CDR2: SQVTM, ANQGSEA.

This clonotype was found a few times. This chain connects TRBV6-1 to TRBJ2-3; D gene unclear. CDR3 length: 14 amino acids. Germline CDR1 and CDR2: MNHNS and SASEGT. Trimming cost V 9 bases and J 3 bases, with 16 bases left between them. Here the CDR3 DNA reads TGTGCCAGTCTCCCTCCCGGGCTGACAGATACGCAGTATTTT. It is translated as CASLPPGLTDTQYF.

The gene calls are TRBV20-1 and TRBJ2-7; TRBD2 aligns across 9 bases. The V and J ends lost 6 bases and 5 bases, in that order; junction bases with no gene match: 11. Germline CDR1 and CDR2: DFQATT and SNEGSKA (reference sequence). This CDR3 contains 14 residues. The CDR3 sequence is CSAQAVAGANEQYF. The CDR3, as DNA: TGCAGTGCCCAGGCAGTAGCGGGAGCTAACGAGCAGTACTTC.

This clonotype was counted only a few times. The rearrangement joins TRBV11-3 to TRBJ2-7; 7 bases are shared with TRBD2. The CDR3 totals 15 residues. Germline V CDR1 and CDR2: SGHNT, YENEEA. V shed 0 bases and J 2 bases; nucleotides not matched to a gene: 4. The CDR3 nucleotides read TGTGCCAGCAGCTTAGAGGGGAGGGGACCCTACGAGCAGTACTTC. Translating gives CASSLEGRGPYEQYF.

This clonotype showed up just once. This chain connects TRBV6-1 to TRBJ2-1; D may be TRBD1 (8 bases). Germline V gene sequence: CDR1 MNHNS, CDR2 SASEGT. This CDR3 has 18 residues. The V and J ends lost 6 bases and 4 bases respectively, with 25 bases between them. CDR3 region: CASRPGQGGILYYNEQFF. The CDR3 DNA reads as TGTGCCAGCAGACCCGGACAGGGAGGGATTCTCTATTACAATGAGCAGTTCTTC.

This clonotype was counted a few times. The gene calls are TRBV19 and TRBJ1-1; TRBD1 matches at 7 bases. Germline lookup yields CDR1 LNHDA and CDR2 SQIVND (reference sequence). Trimming cost V 0 bases and J 3 bases; bases outside gene matches: 4. This CDR3 is built from 15 residues. The DNA for the CDR3 is TGTGCCAGTAGTATAGAGGAGGGACAGTACACTGAAGCTTTCTTT. It encodes CASSIEEGQYTEAFF.